This T cell receptor beta chain comes out of a study of cytomegalovirus exposure and HLA in healthy donors (dated 2017 in TCRdb). Notes on the research overall: An earlier analysis of fewer than 750 of the donors reported about 300 Gb of sequence data and approximately 120 million unique TCR beta sequences obtained from about 170 million T cells. Besides the first cohort of hundreds of subjects, a separate validation cohort made up of 120 different subjects was used. The study profiled the T cell repertoires of under 850 subjects by immunosequencing and related them to cytomegalovirus serostatus. Both class I and class II loci were covered by HLA typing, at four-digit resolution. The number of typed donors differed by locus: roughly 629-640 for A, B, C, DRB1 and DQB1; approximately 540 for DQA1; around 580 for DPA1; and roughly 490 for DPB1. An earlier analysis of around 580 of the donors used high-throughput TCR beta sequencing to judge whether each TCR beta V gene segment behaved as functional or pseudogenic. A later analysis re-analyzed previously published TCR beta repertoires from about 730 donors and added high-resolution HLA genotyping to study TCR occurrence patterns. The study aimed to test whether signatures of past pathogen exposure could be identified by cataloging public T cell receptors. Across approximately 400 genotyped donors of the cohort, an average of roughly 250,000 unique TCR beta nucleotide sequences per donor were sequenced, and approximately 17% of those sequences were non-productive. In the later analysis, no new phenotypic data were used to find candidate immune exposures; instead, reliance was placed on TCR beta sequences and their occurrence across donors. Genome-wide SNP genotypes for about 65% of the 666 donors were used in a later genetic analysis, which treated that subset as a discovery cohort. Of the roughly 410 genotyped donors, approximately 81% were placed in the genetic ancestry cluster associated with self-reported Caucasian donors. A handful of DR-DQ haplotypes were handled as single units for association and clustering because linkage in the cohort was strong. Every repertoire in the discovery cohort had been generated on one and the same sequencing platform. Alongside the repertoire data, information on donor age, sex, ethnicity and CMV serostatus was compiled. To predict cytomegalovirus infection status, the study combined high-throughput TCR immunosequencing, statistical association of individual TCRs with disease status, and machine learning. About 320 gigabases of sequencing data and tens of millions of unique TCR sequences were included in an early release covering several hundred HLA-typed donors.

The cohort consisted of 650 to 700 healthy bone marrow donors. At the time of sampling, every cohort member was nominally healthy, though immune exposures that went unrecorded were likely present. The donor was CMV seronegative and was included in the group of under 450 seronegative cohort members. A peripheral blood sample was provided by each donor, and peripheral blood mononuclear cells were used for TCR beta sequencing. The Qiagen DNeasy Blood Extraction Kit was used to extract genomic DNA from the blood cell samples. Of note for this clone: It lacks a known antigen. Within one base of it there is no much larger clone, and no base qualities were kept.

The library was obtained by the immunoSEQ multiplex PCR assay. The multiplex PCR relied on a mix of 60 forward primers for TCR Vbeta segments and 13 reverse primers for TCR Jbeta segments. The CDR3 region of rearranged TCR beta genes was amplified from genomic DNA with a multiplex PCR assay. Amplified TCR beta libraries were sequenced as 87-base-pair reads on the Illumina HiSeq System. Per the original workflow: A later analysis counted about 80 million unique TCR beta chains across the 600 to 850 repertoires, and roughly 10 million of these chains were shared by at least two donors. Raw reads were error-corrected and collapsed into unique sequences by a nearest-neighbor algorithm in which closely related sequences were merged to remove PCR and sequencing errors. Alignment of CDR3 sequences to IMGT reference sequences was used to assign V, D and J gene segments. For a sequence to be retained, a match of at least six nucleotides was required to both a V gene segment and a J gene segment. A rearrangement was called productive if the CDR3 had no stop codons and remained in frame with V and J, and every other rearrangement was called non-productive. CDR3 was defined by IMGT convention, running from the second conserved V-encoded cysteine to the conserved J-encoded phenylalanine. The earlier analysis of some 580 of the donors excluded any sequence lacking an unambiguous match to a single V gene segment. An earlier analysis of approximately 590 of the donors called V segments functional above 56.7% productive rearrangements and segregating when the between-donor standard deviation exceeded 5%. A statistical classification framework was developed to diagnose cytomegalovirus status using the catalog of TCR beta chain sequences. A later analysis assigned V and J genes by comparing TCR nucleotide sequences with IMGT/GENE-DB human TR gene sequences. Using the TCRdist pipeline, a later analysis assigned CDR3 sequences along with most-parsimonious VDJ recombination scenarios. A later analysis defined each TCR beta chain by its CDR3 amino acid sequence plus V-gene family, and excluded reads lacking a unique V-gene family. In a later analysis, some 600 highly shared, low-generation-probability nucleotide sequences were removed to address suspected cross-contamination and a sequencing artifact. In a later analysis, a clonal expansion index for each public chain was calculated from normalized within-repertoire ranks of inferred template counts. Generation probabilities in a later analysis came from a VDJ recombination model fitted to out-of-frame rearrangements, and those results were checked against IGoR. In a later analysis, TCR-TCR, TCR-HLA and TCR-CMV co-occurrence was scored with hypergeometric tests, and a repertoire-size bias correction was applied to TCR pairs. To estimate false discovery rates, a later analysis permuted the HLA or CMV assignments 20 times. In a later analysis, co-occurring TCRs were grouped using DBSCAN, with TCRdist sequence similarity added in when clustering inside HLA-allele-positive subsets. Repertoires with fewer than 30,000 or more than 120,000 public chains, plus five repertoires with anomalous nucleotide sharing, were excluded from co-occurrence clustering. TCRdb took over this immuneACCESS table, retaining in-frame rearrangements with V and J assigned. Such tables are incomplete; in checked studies, under half of the missing clones stem from an unresolved V gene, and the remainder is unexplained. The V and J calls and clone size come from that table; D and trimming were worked out from the DNA. The table for this sample lists roughly 190,000 clones; about nine tenths of them were counted only once. The ten largest clones add up to 1% to 1.4% of the sample.

Overall study results and their limits: In a later analysis, several top co-occurrence clusters were reported to appear linked to parvovirus B19, influenza, CMV and Epstein-Barr virus. Immune exposure information for the cohort was limited to CMV serostatus. A further reported finding was that TCR beta sequences accurately predicted the HLA-A and HLA-B alleles for most subjects in the first cohort. Three of the identified cytomegalovirus-associated TCR beta chains were confirmed in vitro to be specific for cytomegalovirus antigens. HLA typing was unavailable for some donors at each locus, so association tests used only the typed subset. In a later analysis, most CMV-associated TCR beta chains were found to appear HLA-restricted, with HLA associations seemingly driven largely by CMV exposure. According to a later genetic analysis, donors in an Asian-associated ancestry cluster had fewer N-insertions in productive TCRs than the approximately 630-donor mean. In both the original and validation cohorts, the classifier was reported to diagnose cytomegalovirus status with high specificity and sensitivity. An association between a missense DCLRE1C variant and V-gene and J-gene trimming of TCR beta chains was found in a later genetic analysis and replicated in an independent cohort. Assigning TCR associations to individual alleles was difficult when HLA alleles, especially DR and DQ, strongly co-occurred. According to the authors, the approach could potentially be generalized to other disease states and immunological phenotypes. Roughly uniform sequencing depth across donors was assumed in presence/absence analyses, although this assumption may not hold. A group of highly shared sequence variants was considered likely to be a technical artifact of the sequencing pipeline. Some IMGT-functional V segments, including TRBV6-2 and TRBV6-3, could not be told apart with the 87-base-pair reads, so those segments were excluded. Because counts were too low, more than 15 rarely observed V segments, including chromosome 9 orphons, were left out of the earlier analysis of approximately 580 of the donors. Correlated functional status among segregating V segments might reflect linkage disequilibrium, but an unknown experimental factor could not be ruled out. The study gave a list of under 200 TCR beta chains associated with cytomegalovirus. Most TCR sequences were observed very rarely across donors, whereas some public TCRs were present in many individuals. In a later analysis, HLA-associated TCR beta chains showed more clonal expansion and lower generation probabilities than non-associated chains that were equally common. Only TCR beta chains were sequenced in this cohort, and the absence of alpha or paired-chain data limited detectable features. Specific HLA alleles were associated with 16,951 TCR beta sequences at a false discovery rate of 0.05 in a later analysis. An earlier analysis of approximately 570 of the donors showed that most TCR beta V segments appeared in productive rearrangements either about 90% or about 30% of the time, which broadly matched IMGT annotations. In a later analysis, TCR association rates were found to vary across HLA loci, with the most associated TCRs seen for DRB1 alleles and the fewest for HLA-C alleles.

Reading the germline V gene gives CDR1 KGHSH and CDR2 LQKENI. V was cut back by 3 bases and J by 0 bases, leaving a gap of 21 bases between them. The CDR3 holds 18 amino acids from the cysteine to the phenylalanine. Of the read, only the CDR3 DNA is kept; its 54 bases are in frame from base 1. The rearrangement joined TRBV18 to TRBJ2-7; D gene: possibly TRBD2, on 6 matching bases. This TCR was sampled from a boy aged 2 to 10 in good health and CMV-seronegative. The specimen sequenced was PBMCs. The bases read TGTGCCAGCTCACCTACGGAGGGTGTTCCGGGACCCTCCTACGAGCAGTACTTC. Its translation reads: CASSPTEGVPGPSYEQYF.